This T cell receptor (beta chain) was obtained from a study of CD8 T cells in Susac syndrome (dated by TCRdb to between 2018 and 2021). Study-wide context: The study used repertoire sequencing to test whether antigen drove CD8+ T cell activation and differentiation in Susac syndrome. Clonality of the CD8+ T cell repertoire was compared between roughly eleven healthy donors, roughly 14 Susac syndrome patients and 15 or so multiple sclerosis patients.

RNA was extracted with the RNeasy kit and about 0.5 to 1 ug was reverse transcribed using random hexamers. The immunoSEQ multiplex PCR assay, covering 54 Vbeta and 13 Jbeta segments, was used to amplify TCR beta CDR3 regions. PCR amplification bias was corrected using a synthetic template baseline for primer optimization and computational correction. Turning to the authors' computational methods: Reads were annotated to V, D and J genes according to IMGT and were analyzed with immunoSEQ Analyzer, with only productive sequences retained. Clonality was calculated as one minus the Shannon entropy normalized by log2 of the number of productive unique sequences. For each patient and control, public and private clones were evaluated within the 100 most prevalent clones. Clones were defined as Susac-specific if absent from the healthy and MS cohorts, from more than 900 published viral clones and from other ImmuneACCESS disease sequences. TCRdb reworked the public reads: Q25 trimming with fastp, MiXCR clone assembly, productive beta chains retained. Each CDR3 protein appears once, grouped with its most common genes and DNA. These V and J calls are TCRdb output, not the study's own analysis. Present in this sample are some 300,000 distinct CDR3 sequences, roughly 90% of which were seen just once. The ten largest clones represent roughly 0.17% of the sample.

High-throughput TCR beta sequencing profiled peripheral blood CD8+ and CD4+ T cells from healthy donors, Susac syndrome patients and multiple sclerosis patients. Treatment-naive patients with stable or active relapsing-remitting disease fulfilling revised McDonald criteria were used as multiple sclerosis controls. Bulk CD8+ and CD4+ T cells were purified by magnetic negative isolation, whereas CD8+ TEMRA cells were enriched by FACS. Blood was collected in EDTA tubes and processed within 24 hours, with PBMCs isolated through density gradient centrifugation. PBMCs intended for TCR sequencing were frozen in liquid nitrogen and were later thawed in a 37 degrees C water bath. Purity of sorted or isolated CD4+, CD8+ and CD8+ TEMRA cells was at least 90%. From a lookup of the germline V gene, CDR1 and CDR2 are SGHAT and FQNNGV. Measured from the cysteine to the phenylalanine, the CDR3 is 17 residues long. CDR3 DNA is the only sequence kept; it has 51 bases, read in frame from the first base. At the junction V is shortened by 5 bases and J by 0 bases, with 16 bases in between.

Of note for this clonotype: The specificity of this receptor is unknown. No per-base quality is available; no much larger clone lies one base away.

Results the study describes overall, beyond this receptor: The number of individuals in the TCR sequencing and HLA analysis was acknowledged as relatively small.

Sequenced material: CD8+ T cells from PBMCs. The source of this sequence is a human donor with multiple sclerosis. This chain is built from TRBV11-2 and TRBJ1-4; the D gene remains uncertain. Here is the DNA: TGTGCCAGCAGCCCCCCTCTAGTACAGACAACTAATGAAAAACTGTTTTTT. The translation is CASSPPLVQTTNEKLFF.